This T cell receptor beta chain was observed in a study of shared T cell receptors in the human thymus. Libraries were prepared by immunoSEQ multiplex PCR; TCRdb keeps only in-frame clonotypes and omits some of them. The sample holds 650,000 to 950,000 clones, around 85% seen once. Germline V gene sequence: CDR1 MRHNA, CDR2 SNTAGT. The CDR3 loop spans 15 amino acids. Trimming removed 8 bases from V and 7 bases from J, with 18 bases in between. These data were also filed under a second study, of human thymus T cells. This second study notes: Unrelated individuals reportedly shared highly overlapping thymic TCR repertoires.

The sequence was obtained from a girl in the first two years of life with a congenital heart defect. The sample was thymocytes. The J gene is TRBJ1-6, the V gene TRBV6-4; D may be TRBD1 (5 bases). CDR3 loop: CASVTGALMNSPLHF. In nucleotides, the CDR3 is TGTGCCAGCGTTACAGGCGCCTTAATGAATTCACCCCTCCACTTT.